This T cell receptor (beta chain) was observed in a study of cytomegalovirus exposure and HLA in healthy donors. Study-wide results and limits: The study recorded 160 or so TCR beta chains that were cytomegalovirus-associated.

The PCR employed 60 Vbeta primers together with 13 Jbeta primers. Here immunoSEQ multiplex PCR was the method, and the copy in TCRdb shows in-frame clones only, minus some. Here the sample spans around 160,000 clones, roughly 80% being singletons. In regard to this clone: Its matching antigen is unknown.

V was pared by 4 bases and J by 4 bases, with 11 bases of the junction left unmatched. This CDR3 has 16 residues. Germline-derived CDR1 and CDR2 are SGDLS and YYNGEE. Sequences were obtained from PBMCs. The rearrangement joins TRBV9 to TRBJ1-1; 9 positions agree with TRBD1. The clonotype comes from a man in his forties or fifties in good health and CMV-seropositive. The CDR3 here is CASSSRGDRAATEAFF. The DNA for the CDR3 is TGTGCCAGCAGCTCACGAGGGGACAGGGCGGCCACTGAAGCTTTCTTT.